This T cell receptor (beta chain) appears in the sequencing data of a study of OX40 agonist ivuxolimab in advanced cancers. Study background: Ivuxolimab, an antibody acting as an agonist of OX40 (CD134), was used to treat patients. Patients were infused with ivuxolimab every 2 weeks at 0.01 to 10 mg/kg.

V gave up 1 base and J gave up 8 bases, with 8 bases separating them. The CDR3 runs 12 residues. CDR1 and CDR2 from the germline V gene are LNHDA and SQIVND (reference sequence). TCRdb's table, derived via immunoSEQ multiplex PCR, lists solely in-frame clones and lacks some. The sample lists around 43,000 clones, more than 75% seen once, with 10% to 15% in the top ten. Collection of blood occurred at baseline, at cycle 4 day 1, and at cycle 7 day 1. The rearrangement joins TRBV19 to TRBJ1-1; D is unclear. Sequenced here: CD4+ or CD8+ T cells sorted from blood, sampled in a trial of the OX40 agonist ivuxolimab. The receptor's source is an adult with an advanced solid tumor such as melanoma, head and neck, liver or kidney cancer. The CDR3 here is CASSIGGGEAFF. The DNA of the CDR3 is TGTGCCAGTAGTATAGGAGGCGGGGAAGCTTTCTTT.